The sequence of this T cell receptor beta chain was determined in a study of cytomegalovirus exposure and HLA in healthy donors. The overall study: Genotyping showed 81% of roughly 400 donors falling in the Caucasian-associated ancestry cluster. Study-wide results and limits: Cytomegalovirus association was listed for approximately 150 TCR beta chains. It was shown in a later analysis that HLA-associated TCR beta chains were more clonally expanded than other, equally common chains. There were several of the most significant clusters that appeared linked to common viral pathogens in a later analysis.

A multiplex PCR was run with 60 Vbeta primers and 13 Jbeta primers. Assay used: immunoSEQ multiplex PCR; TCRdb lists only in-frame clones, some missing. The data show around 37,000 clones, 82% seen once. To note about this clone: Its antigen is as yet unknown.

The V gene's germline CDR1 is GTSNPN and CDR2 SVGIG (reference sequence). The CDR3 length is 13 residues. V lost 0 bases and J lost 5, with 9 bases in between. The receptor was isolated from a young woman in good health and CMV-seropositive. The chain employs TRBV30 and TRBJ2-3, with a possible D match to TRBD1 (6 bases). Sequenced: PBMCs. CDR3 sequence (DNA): TGTGCCTGGAGTGTGGGGGCGGGAGATACGCAGTATTTT. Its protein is CAWSVGAGDTQYF.